These T cell receptor beta chains were read from a single sample in a study of blood T cell repertoires in COVID-19. TCRdb's copy holds only in-frame clones and misses some; the assay was immunoSEQ multiplex PCR. Among over 200,000 clones listed, 80% to 90% were seen once. The sequencing input was peripheral blood. The receptors derive from a woman in her 50s with acute or convalescent COVID-19. CDR3s include the opening cysteine and the closing phenylalanine or tryptophan. Each record gives: V gene, J gene, CDR3 protein.

TRBV27	TRBJ2-7	CASSPPMGQGYEQYF
TRBV7-7	TRBJ1-4	CASSSHLREKLFF
TRBV6-5	TRBJ1-1	CASKQGTMNTEAFF
TRBV28	TRBJ1-2	CASSPLTGGFDRSDGYTF
TRBV7-6	TRBJ2-3	CASSLGQTDTQYF
TRBV4-1	TRBJ2-5	CASSTTGQETQYF
TRBV10-1	TRBJ1-1	CASSVGGANTEAFF
TRBV11-2	TRBJ2-3	CASTSRVIEADTQYF
TRBV27	TRBJ1-5	CASSLSGGQPQHF
TRBV6-5	TRBJ1-4	CASAQSGGTNEKLFF
TRBV19	TRBJ2-3	CASRNWTGKGTDTQYF
TRBV24-1	TRBJ2-3	CATSDFGRDTDTQYF
TRBV3-1/TRBV3-2	TRBJ2-3	CASSHPTASGETTDTQYF
TRBV18	TRBJ1-5	CASSTGGRQPQHF
TRBV19	TRBJ1-5	CATSLGTYQPQHF
TRBV4-1	TRBJ1-1	CASSQQEFVGNTEAFF
TRBV25-1	TRBJ1-2	CASSRDRGLGGYTF
TRBV5-4	TRBJ2-7	CASSFGGAELYEQYF
TRBV30	TRBJ1-2	CAWRAQVYYGYTF
TRBV6-5	TRBJ1-1	CASAVTVNTEAFF
TRBV2	TRBJ1-5	CASRPGGGGGHQPQHF
TRBV28	TRBJ1-5	CASSSSPGFQPQHF
TRBV29-1	TRBJ1-2	CSVTTGIGYTF
TRBV28	TRBJ2-6	CASRQRGGSGANVLTF
TRBV6-4	TRBJ2-1	CASKVKASEIPLNEQFF
TRBV14	TRBJ2-1	CASSQMIPGSGLAAQYSYNEQFF
TRBV27	TRBJ1-2	CASSPYGGLLYGYTF
TRBV28	TRBJ1-1	CASSSGNSWEAFF
TRBV28	TRBJ2-1	CASSARQGASSSYNEQFF
TRBV2	TRBJ2-1	CASRPNTAEGEQFF
TRBV10-3	TRBJ1-3	CATQGNSGNTIYF